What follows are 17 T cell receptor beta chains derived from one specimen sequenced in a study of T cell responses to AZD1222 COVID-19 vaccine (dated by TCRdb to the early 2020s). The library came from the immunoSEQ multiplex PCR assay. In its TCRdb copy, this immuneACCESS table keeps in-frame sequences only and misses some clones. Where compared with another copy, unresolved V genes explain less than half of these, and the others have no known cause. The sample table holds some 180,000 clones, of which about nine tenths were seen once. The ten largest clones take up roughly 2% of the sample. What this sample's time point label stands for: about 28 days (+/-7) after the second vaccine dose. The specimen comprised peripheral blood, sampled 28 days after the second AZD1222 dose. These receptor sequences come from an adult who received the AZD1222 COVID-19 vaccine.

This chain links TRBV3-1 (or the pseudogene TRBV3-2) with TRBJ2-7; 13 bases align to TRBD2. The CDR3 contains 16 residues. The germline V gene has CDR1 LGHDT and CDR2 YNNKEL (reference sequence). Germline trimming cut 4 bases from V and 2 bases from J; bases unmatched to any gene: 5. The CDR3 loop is CASSLAGTSGTYEQYF. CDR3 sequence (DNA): TGTGCCAGCAGCCTGGCCGGGACTAGCGGGACCTACGAGCAGTACTTC.

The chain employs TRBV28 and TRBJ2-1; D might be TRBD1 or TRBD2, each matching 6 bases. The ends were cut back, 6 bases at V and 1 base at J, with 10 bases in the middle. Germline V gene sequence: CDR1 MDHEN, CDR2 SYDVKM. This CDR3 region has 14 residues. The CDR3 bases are TGTGCCAGCAGCAAAGGGGGGTCCTACAATGAGCAGTTCTTC. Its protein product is CASSKGGSYNEQFF.

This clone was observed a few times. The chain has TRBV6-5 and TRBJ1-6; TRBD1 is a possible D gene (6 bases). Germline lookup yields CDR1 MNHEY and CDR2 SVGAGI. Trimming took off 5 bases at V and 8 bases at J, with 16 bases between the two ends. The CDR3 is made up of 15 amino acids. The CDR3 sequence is CASSPSYPGDSPLHF. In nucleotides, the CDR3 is TGTGCCAGCAGTCCTTCGTACCCAGGGGATTCACCCCTCCACTTT.

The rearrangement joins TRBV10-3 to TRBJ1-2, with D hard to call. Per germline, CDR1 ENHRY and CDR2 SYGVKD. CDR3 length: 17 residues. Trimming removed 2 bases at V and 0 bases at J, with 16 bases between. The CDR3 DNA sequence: TGTGCCATCAGTGAGCCCAACCCGGCCGGGGCTAACTATGGCTACACCTTC. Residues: CAISEPNPAGANYGYTF.

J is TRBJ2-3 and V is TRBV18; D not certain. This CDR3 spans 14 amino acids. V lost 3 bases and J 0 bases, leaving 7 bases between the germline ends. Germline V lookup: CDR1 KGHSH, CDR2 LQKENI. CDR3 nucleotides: TGTGCCAGCTCACCCTCCAGTAGCACAGATACGCAGTATTTT. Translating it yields CASSPSSSTDTQYF.

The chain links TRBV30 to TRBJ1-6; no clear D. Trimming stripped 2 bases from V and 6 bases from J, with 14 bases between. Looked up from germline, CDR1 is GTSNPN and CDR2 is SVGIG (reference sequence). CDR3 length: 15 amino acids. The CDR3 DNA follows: TGTGCCTGGAGTAAGAGGGTCGGCGCTAATTCACCCCTCCACTTT. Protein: CAWSKRVGANSPLHF.

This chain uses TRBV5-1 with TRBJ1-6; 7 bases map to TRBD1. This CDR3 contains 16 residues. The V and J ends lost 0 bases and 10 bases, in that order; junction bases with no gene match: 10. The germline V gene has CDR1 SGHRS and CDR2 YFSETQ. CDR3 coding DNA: TGCGCCAGCAGCTTGGTGGGAGACAGGGAAGGGTCACCCCTCCACTTT. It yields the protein CASSLVGDREGSPLHF.

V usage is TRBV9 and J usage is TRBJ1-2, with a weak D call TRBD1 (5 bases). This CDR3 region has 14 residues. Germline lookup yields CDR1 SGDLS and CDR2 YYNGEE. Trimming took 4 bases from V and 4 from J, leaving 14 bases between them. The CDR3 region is CASSLDGGSYGYTF. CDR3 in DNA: TGTGCCAGCAGCTTAGACGGGGGAAGCTATGGCTACACCTTC. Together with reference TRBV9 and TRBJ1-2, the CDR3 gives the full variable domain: DSGVTQTPKHLITATGQRVTLRCSPRSGDLSVYWYQQSLDQGLQFLIQYYNGEERAKGNILERFSAQQFPDLHSELNLSSLELGDSALYFCASSLDGGSYGYTFGSGTRLTVV.

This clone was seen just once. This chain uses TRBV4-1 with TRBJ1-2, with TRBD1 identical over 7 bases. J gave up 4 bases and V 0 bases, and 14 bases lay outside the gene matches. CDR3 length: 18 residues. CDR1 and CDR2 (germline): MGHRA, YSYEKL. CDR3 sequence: CASSQDRSAGGRFYGYTF. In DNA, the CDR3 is TGCGCCAGCAGCCAAGATCGGTCAGCAGGGGGGCGCTTCTATGGCTACACCTTC.

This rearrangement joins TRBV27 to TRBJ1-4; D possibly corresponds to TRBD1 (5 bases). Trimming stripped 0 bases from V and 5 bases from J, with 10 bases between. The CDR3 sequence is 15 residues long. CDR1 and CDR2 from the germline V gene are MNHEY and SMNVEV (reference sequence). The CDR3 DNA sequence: TGTGCCAGCAGTTTATCGAGGGGCCGGAATGAAAAACTGTTTTTT. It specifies CASSLSRGRNEKLFF.

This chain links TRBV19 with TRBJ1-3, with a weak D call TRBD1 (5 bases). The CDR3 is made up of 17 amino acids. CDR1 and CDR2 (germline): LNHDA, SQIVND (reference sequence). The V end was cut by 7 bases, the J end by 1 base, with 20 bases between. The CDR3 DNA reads TGTGCCAGTACCCCTGGAGGCCGGCGGACATCTGGAAACACCATATATTTT. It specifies CASTPGGRRTSGNTIYF.

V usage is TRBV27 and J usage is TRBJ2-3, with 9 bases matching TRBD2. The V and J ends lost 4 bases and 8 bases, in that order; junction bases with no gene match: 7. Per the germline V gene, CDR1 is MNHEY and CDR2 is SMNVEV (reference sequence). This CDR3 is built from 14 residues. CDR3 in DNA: TGTGCCAGCAGTTGGGGTAGCGGGAGCGGTACGCAGTATTTT. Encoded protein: CASSWGSGSGTQYF.

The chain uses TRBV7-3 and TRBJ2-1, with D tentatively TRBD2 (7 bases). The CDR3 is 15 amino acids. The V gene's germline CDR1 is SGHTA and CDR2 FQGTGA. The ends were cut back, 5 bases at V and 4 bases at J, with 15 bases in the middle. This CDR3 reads CASSQGGDPYNEQFF. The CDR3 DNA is TGTGCCAGCAGCCAAGGGGGGGATCCGTACAATGAGCAGTTCTTC.

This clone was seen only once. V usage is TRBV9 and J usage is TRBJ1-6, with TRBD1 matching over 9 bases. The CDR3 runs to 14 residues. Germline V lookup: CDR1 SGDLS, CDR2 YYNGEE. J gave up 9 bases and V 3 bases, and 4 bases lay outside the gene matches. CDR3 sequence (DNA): TGTGCCAGCAGCGCTGGGACAGGGAGTTCACCCCTCCACTTT. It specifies CASSAGTGSSPLHF.

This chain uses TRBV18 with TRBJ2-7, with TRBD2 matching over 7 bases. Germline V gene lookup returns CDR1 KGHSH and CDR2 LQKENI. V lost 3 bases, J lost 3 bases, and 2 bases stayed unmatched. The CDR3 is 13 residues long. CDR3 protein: CASSPGGGYEQYF. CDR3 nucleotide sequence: TGTGCCAGCTCACCGGGCGGGGGCTACGAGCAGTACTTC.

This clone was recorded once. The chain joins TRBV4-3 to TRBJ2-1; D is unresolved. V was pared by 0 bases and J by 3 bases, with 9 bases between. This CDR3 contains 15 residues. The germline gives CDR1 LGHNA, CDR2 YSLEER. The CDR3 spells CASSQEGWHYNEQFF. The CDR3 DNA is TGCGCCAGCAGCCAAGAGGGGTGGCACTACAATGAGCAGTTCTTC.

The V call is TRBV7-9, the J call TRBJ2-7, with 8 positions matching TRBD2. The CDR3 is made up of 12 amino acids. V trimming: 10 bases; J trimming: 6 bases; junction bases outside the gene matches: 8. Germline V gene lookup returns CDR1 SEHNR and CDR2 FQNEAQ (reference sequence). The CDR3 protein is CATGLVALEQYF. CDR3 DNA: TGTGCCACGGGACTAGTGGCCCTCGAGCAGTACTTC.